The 5 T cell receptor beta chains below come from one sample, sequenced in a study of shared clonotypes between healthy human individuals (dated by TCRdb to 2020 to 2022). Libraries were constructed by the immunoSEQ multiplex PCR assay. The clones in this table, taken by TCRdb from immuneACCESS, are in-frame only. Not every clone is retained; where verified, under half of the shortfall comes from an unresolved V gene, and the cause of the rest is unknown. The table for this sample lists about 380,000 clones; just over 95% of them were counted only once. In total, the top ten clones hold approximately 0.3% of the sample. The sequenced sample was memory CD8+ T cells sorted from blood. This sample's cell subset or site label indicates: CD45RO+ cells pooled with CCR7-negative TemRA cells. These receptor sequences come from a man aged 25-40 years in good health.

The chain has TRBV7-9 and TRBJ2-7; TRBD2 agrees at 14 bases. V lost 5 bases and J lost 6; bases outside the gene matches: 9. This CDR3 has 16 residues. Germline values: CDR1 SEHNR, CDR2 FQNEAQ (reference sequence). The CDR3 sequence is CASSPPGLAGVREQYF. CDR3 nucleotides: TGTGCCAGCAGCCCCCCGGGACTAGCGGGAGTACGCGAGCAGTACTTC. The whole variable domain, filled in from reference TRBV7-9 and TRBJ2-7, reads DTGVSQNPRHKITKRGQNVTFRCDPISEHNRLYWYRQTLGQGPEFLTYFQNEAQLEKSRLLSDRFSAERPKGSFSTLEIQRTEQGDSAMYLCASSPPGLAGVREQYFGPGTRLTVT.

This clone is a singleton in its sample. J is TRBJ1-1 and V is TRBV6-5, with 7 bases lining up with TRBD1. Trimming at V came to 7 bases and at J to 4 bases, leaving 9 bases not matched to a gene. The CDR3 has 14 amino acids. Germline assignment: CDR1 MNHEY and CDR2 SVGAGI. CDR3 amino acids: CASTLTGSGTEAFF. CDR3 bases: TGTGCCAGCACCTTGACAGGGTCGGGCACTGAAGCTTTCTTT.

The rearrangement uses TRBV10-3 and TRBJ2-1; 7 nucleotides line up with TRBD2. Germline CDR1 reads ENHRY; CDR2 reads SYGVKD. V shed 10 bases, J shed 8 bases, and the junction held 8 bases outside the gene matches. CDR3 size: 12 residues. This CDR3 is CATTAGSDEQFF. CDR3 nucleotides: TGTGCCACCACAGCGGGAAGCGATGAGCAGTTCTTC.

This clone was detected once. The chain has TRBV2 and TRBJ2-4; 8 bases match TRBD1. Per germline, CDR1 SNHLY and CDR2 FYNNEI. This CDR3 spans 14 amino acids. V lost 6 bases and J lost 7; bases outside the gene matches: 8. CDR3 in amino acids: CASRVTGGVNIQYF. CDR3 bases: TGTGCCAGCAGGGTAACAGGGGGAGTCAACATTCAGTACTTC.

This chain links TRBV14 with TRBJ1-2; D is undetermined. The CDR3 consists of 16 residues. CDR1 SGHDN and CDR2 FVKESK come from the germline V gene. V was trimmed by 4 bases and J by 4 bases, leaving 19 bases between them. The CDR3 sequence: CASSPLPWGGGYGYTF. CDR3 in DNA: TGTGCCAGCAGCCCACTCCCGTGGGGAGGCGGCTATGGCTACACCTTC.